Listed here are 31 T cell receptor beta chains from one sample, sequenced in a study of blood T cell repertoires in COVID-19. The table came from immunoSEQ multiplex PCR; TCRdb's copy has only in-frame clones and leaves some out. The data contain over 100,000 clones, more than 75% of them singletons. Material: peripheral blood. These receptors were obtained from a man aged 60 to 69 with active or convalescent COVID-19.

The V and J genes are TRBV6-5 and TRBJ2-7, with 9 bases aligning to TRBD1. The CDR3 totals 13 residues. With V trimmed by 5 bases and J by 6 bases, 5 bases remained unmatched. Germline CDR1 reads MNHEY; CDR2 reads SVGAGI. In DNA form, the CDR3 reads TGTGCCAGCAGTCACGGACAGGGGTTCGAGCAGTACTTC. Its protein product is CASSHGQGFEQYF.

This clone has only one observation. The chain uses TRBV5-6 and TRBJ1-2, with D hard to call. Trimming pared 3 bases from V and 3 bases from J, leaving 9 bases between. The CDR3 runs 13 residues. Looked up from germline, CDR1 is SGHDT and CDR2 is YYEEEE. The CDR3 protein is CASSSQAHYGYTF. The CDR3 DNA is TGTGCCAGCAGCTCTCAGGCCCACTATGGCTACACCTTC.

This clone was seen more than once but under ten times. This chain joins TRBV6-2 or TRBV6-3 and TRBJ2-5, with 7 nucleotides matching TRBD1. Trimming took 6 bases from V and 7 from J; bases not matched to a gene: 11. CDR3 length: 14 amino acids. Germline V gene lookup returns CDR1 MNHEY and CDR2 SVGEGT. CDR3 sequence (DNA): TGTGCCAGCAGCCCCGGGACAGCCGCGACGACCCAGTACTTC. It encodes CASSPGTAATTQYF.

The V gene is TRBV2, the J gene TRBJ2-3; D may be TRBD2 (6 bases). Germline V lookup: CDR1 SNHLY, CDR2 FYNNEI. The CDR3 is 15 amino acids. With 4 bases removed from V and 2 bases from J, the gap between germline ends came to 13 bases. The CDR3 bases are TGTGCCAGCAGTGCCGGAGGGGCCTACACAGATACGCAGTATTTT. Its translation is CASSAGGAYTDTQYF. Looking up the rest from reference TRBV2 and TRBJ2-3 gives the full variable domain: EPEVTQTPSHQVTQMGQEVILRCVPISNHLYFYWYRQILGQKVEFLVSFYNNEISEKSEIFDDQFSVERPDGSNFTLKIRSTKLEDSAMYFCASSAGGAYTDTQYFGPGTRLTVL.

This clone was picked up a small number of times. V is TRBV20-1 and J is TRBJ1-2; maybe TRBD1 (5 bases). CDR1 DFQATT and CDR2 SNEGSKA come from the germline V gene (reference sequence). Trimming cost V 3 bases and J 5 bases, with 10 bases left between them. This CDR3 has 12 residues. In DNA form, the CDR3 reads TGCAGTGCTAGTAGGGGTTCTTATGGCTACACCTTC. Its protein is CSASRGSYGYTF.

The J gene is TRBJ2-2, the V gene TRBV4-1; D remains ambiguous. In germline, CDR1 is MGHRA, CDR2 YSYEKL. The CDR3 has 16 amino acids. V lost 2 bases to trimming and J lost 5 bases, with 15 bases between them. In DNA form, the CDR3 reads TGCGCCAGCAGCCAACTTTTACCGGGTGAAACCGGGGAGCTGTTTTTT. It codes for CASSQLLPGETGELFF.

The chain links TRBV4-3 to TRBJ1-2; 8 bases are shared with TRBD1. From germline, CDR1 is LGHNA and CDR2 YSLEER. The CDR3 spans 17 residues. V shed 0 bases, J shed 4 bases, and the junction held 10 bases outside the gene matches. The DNA of the CDR3 is TGCGCCAGCAGCCAAGATGAACAGGGGGTATCTCCCTATGGCTACACCTTC. It specifies CASSQDEQGVSPYGYTF.

This clone was seen once. V and J are TRBV28 and TRBJ1-1; 8 bases are a match to TRBD1. This CDR3 region has 15 residues. CDR1 is MDHEN and CDR2 is SYDVKM in the germline V gene. Trimming at V came to 4 bases and at J to 2 bases, leaving 6 bases not matched to a gene. The CDR3 loop reads CASSSAGTGNTEAFF. The CDR3 DNA follows: TGTGCCAGCAGTTCTGCCGGGACAGGAAACACTGAAGCTTTCTTT. The whole variable domain, filled in from reference TRBV28 and TRBJ1-1, reads DVKVTQSSRYLVKRTGEKVFLECVQDMDHENMFWYRQDPGLGLRLIYFSYDVKMKEKGDIPEGYSVSREKKERFSLILESASTNQTSMYLCASSSAGTGNTEAFFGQGTRLTVV.

J is TRBJ1-1 and V is TRBV28; no clear D gene. Germline loops: CDR1 MDHEN, CDR2 SYDVKM. V lost 6 bases and J lost 0, with 11 bases in between. This CDR3 is 14 amino acids long. The CDR3 sequence: CASSPTQMNTEAFF. The CDR3 nucleotides are TGTGCCAGCAGCCCGACACAGATGAACACTGAAGCTTTCTTT. Full variable domain (outside the CDR3, taken from reference TRBV28 and TRBJ1-1): DVKVTQSSRYLVKRTGEKVFLECVQDMDHENMFWYRQDPGLGLRLIYFSYDVKMKEKGDIPEGYSVSREKKERFSLILESASTNQTSMYLCASSPTQMNTEAFFGQGTRLTVV.

This chain connects TRBV7-2 to TRBJ2-5; tentatively, D is TRBD2 (6 bases). The V end was cut by 1 base, the J end by 5 bases, with 11 bases between. CDR1 and CDR2 (germline): SGHTA, FQGNSA. The CDR3 covers 14 residues. CDR3 amino acids: CASSLDALAETQYF. CDR3 in DNA: TGTGCCAGCAGCTTAGATGCGCTAGCGGAGACCCAGTACTTC.

This sequence joins TRBV6-6 and TRBJ1-3, with TRBD1 matching 8 bases. The germline CDR1 and CDR2 sequences are MNHNY and SVGAGI (reference sequence). The trim removed 5 bases at V and 0 bases at J, leaving 3 bases unmatched. The CDR3 length is 15 residues. CDR3 sequence: CASSPQGVSGNTIYF. CDR3 bases: TGTGCCAGCAGTCCACAGGGGGTCTCTGGAAACACCATATATTTT.

This rearrangement joins TRBV10-1 to TRBJ2-1; D not certain. The V end was cut by 3 bases, the J end by 2 bases, with 5 bases between. The CDR3 runs to 13 residues. Germline lookup yields CDR1 WNHNN and CDR2 SYGVQD (reference sequence). The CDR3, as DNA: TGCGCCAGCAGTGACCAGGCCTACAATGAGCAGTTCTTC. Amino acids: CASSDQAYNEQFF.

This chain joins TRBV29-1 and TRBJ1-2; TRBD1 matches at 9 bases. Trimming at V came to 4 bases and at J to 0 bases, leaving 3 bases not matched to a gene. The CDR3 covers 14 residues. Germline-derived CDR1 and CDR2 are SQVTM and ANQGSEA. CDR3 protein: CSVGQGGTNYGYTF. The CDR3 DNA is TGCAGCGTTGGACAGGGGGGTACTAACTATGGCTACACCTTC. The variable domain in full, with the rest retrieved from reference TRBV29-1 and TRBJ1-2, is SAVISQKPSRDICQRGTSLTIQCQVDSQVTMMFWYRQQPGQSLTLIATANQGSEATYESGFVIDKFPISRPNLTFSTLTVSNMSPEDSSIYLCSVGQGGTNYGYTFGSGTRLTVV.

The sample holds one count of this clone. The chain combines TRBV18 with TRBJ2-7, with TRBD1 matching over 12 bases. The CDR3 sequence is 15 residues long. The germline gives CDR1 KGHSH, CDR2 LQKENI. Trimming cost V 4 bases and J 5 bases; bases outside gene matches: 6. The CDR3 protein is CASSLGTGGRNEQYV. The DNA for the CDR3 is TGTGCCAGCTCACTAGGGACAGGGGGCCGGAACGAGCAGTACGTC.

V and J are TRBV11-2 and TRBJ2-5; D might be TRBD1 (5 bases). V lost 5 bases, J lost 5 bases, and 12 bases lay in between. The CDR3 contains 13 residues. The germline CDR1 and CDR2 sequences are SGHAT and FQNNGV. The CDR3 protein is CASSQGPEETQYF. The DNA of the CDR3 is TGTGCCAGCAGCCAGGGCCCGGAGGAGACCCAGTACTTC.

V is TRBV28 and J is TRBJ2-7; tentative D call: TRBD1 (5 bases). Trimming shortened V by 3 bases and J by 0 bases, and 9 bases separated the two germline ends. There are 14 residues in the CDR3. The germline V gene encodes CDR1 MDHEN and CDR2 SYDVKM. In nucleotides, the CDR3 is TGTGCCAGCAGTTTTAGGGGTCTCTCCTACGAGCAGTACTTC. As protein: CASSFRGLSYEQYF.

This chain joins TRBV18 and TRBJ1-5; 8 bases align to TRBD1. CDR1 KGHSH and CDR2 LQKENI come from the germline V gene. The CDR3 sequence is 15 residues long. With V trimmed by 4 bases and J by 2 bases, 4 bases remained unmatched. The CDR3 region is CASSRIQGGNQPQHF. Written as DNA, the CDR3 is TGTGCCAGCTCACGCATACAGGGGGGCAATCAGCCCCAGCATTTT.

This chain links TRBV19 with TRBJ2-1, with 9 positions matching TRBD2. With 6 bases clipped from V and 4 bases from J, the junction kept 4 bases outside the gene matches. This CDR3 is 14 amino acids long. Germline-derived CDR1 and CDR2 are LNHDA and SQIVND (reference sequence). CDR3 nucleotide sequence: TGTGCCAGTAGAAAGCGGGAGGCTTACAATGAGCAGTTCTTC. It is translated as CASRKREAYNEQFF.

The chain links TRBV10-1 to TRBJ2-1; 8 positions agree with TRBD2. This CDR3 is built from 15 residues. V shed 3 bases, J shed 5 bases, and the junction held 6 bases outside the gene matches. Germline CDR1 and CDR2: WNHNN and SYGVQD (reference sequence). In DNA, the CDR3 is TGCGCCAGCAGTGATGCGGGACTAGACGACAATGAGCAGTTCTTC. Translation gives CASSDAGLDDNEQFF.

There are a few counts of this clone. V gene TRBV2 combines with J gene TRBJ2-7; D not resolved. With 1 base removed from V and 10 bases from J, the gap between germline ends came to 11 bases. The CDR3 consists of 12 residues. Per germline, CDR1 SNHLY and CDR2 FYNNEI. In DNA, the CDR3 is TGTGCCAGCAGTGAAGAAGTGAGGCATCAGTACGTC. Translating gives CASSEEVRHQYV.

On this clone itself: This sample also contains other DNA sequences that code for the same CDR3. The chain has TRBV28 and TRBJ2-7; 10 bases align to TRBD2. Germline V CDR1 and CDR2: MDHEN, SYDVKM. V gave up 6 bases and J gave up 1 base; unmatched junction bases: 6. This CDR3 is built from 15 residues. The CDR3 loop reads CASSLASGGSYEQYF. In DNA form, the CDR3 reads TGTGCCAGCAGCCTCGCTAGCGGGGGTTCCTACGAGCAGTACTTC.

The chain combines TRBV4-1 with TRBJ2-1; tentatively, D is TRBD1 (6 bases). Between the trimmed V and J ends, which lost 2 bases and 6 bases, there was a span of 11 bases. The CDR3 sequence is 14 residues long. The germline CDR1 and CDR2 sequences are MGHRA and YSYEKL. For the CDR3, the DNA is TGCGCCAGCAGCCAACACACAGGGTCCAATGAGCAGTTCTTC. It codes for CASSQHTGSNEQFF.

The chain is built from TRBV11-3 and TRBJ1-3; the D is unclear. The germline CDR1 and CDR2 sequences are SGHNT and YENEEA. This CDR3 comprises 14 residues. V was clipped by 3 bases and J by 1 base, with 7 bases between them. CDR3 DNA: TGTGCCAGCAGCTTTGTTAGTTCTGGAAACACCATATATTTT. It is translated as CASSFVSSGNTIYF.

The J gene is TRBJ2-2, the V gene TRBV6-4; weak D call: TRBD2 (5 bases). CDR1 and CDR2 from the germline V gene are MRHNA and SNTAGT. Trimming pared 1 base from V and 0 bases from J, leaving 12 bases between. The CDR3 is 17 residues long. CDR3 region: CASSDYERRTNTGELFF. As DNA, the CDR3 is TGTGCCAGCAGTGACTACGAGCGGCGAACGAACACCGGGGAGCTGTTTTTT.

The chain has TRBV29-1 and TRBJ1-1; D is undetermined. The germline V gene has CDR1 SQVTM and CDR2 ANQGSEA. This CDR3 comprises 12 residues. V was clipped by 6 bases and J by 1 base, with 9 bases between them. CDR3 DNA: TGCAGCGTCCGGGTGTCGAACACTGAAGCTTTCTTT. Its translation: CSVRVSNTEAFF.

This clone was observed a handful of times. In nucleotides, the CDR3 is TGTGCCAGCAGCTTAAGCTTAGCGGGACTTTCCCCGGGTGAGCAGTTCTTC. Translating gives CASSLSLAGLSPGEQFF. The chain carries TRBV7-9 and TRBJ2-1; 8 bases line up with TRBD2. Germline CDR1 and CDR2: SEHNR and FQNEAQ (reference sequence). The trim removed 2 bases at V and 9 bases at J, leaving 15 bases unmatched. The CDR3 consists of 17 residues.

V and J are TRBV29-1 and TRBJ1-1; maybe TRBD1 (5 bases). CDR1 is SQVTM, CDR2 ANQGSEA, per germline. V lost 7 bases and J lost 0, with 12 bases in between. CDR3 length: 13 residues. The CDR3 nucleotides are TGCAGCGGTACCGGACACTTGAACACTGAAGCTTTCTTT. Amino acids: CSGTGHLNTEAFF.

This clone occurred a few times. This chain links TRBV19 with TRBJ1-2, with 9 bases aligning to TRBD1. This CDR3 region has 15 residues. V shed 7 bases, J shed 6 bases, and the junction held 12 bases outside the gene matches. Germline-derived CDR1 and CDR2 are LNHDA and SQIVND (reference sequence). The DNA for the CDR3 is TGTGCCAGTACGTCTTGGGACAGGGCTTCCGATGGCTACACCTTC. This gives the protein CASTSWDRASDGYTF.

The chain combines TRBV7-9 with TRBJ2-3, with TRBD1 matching over 7 bases. The CDR3 is 14 residues long. The germline CDR1 and CDR2 sequences are SEHNR and FQNEAQ (reference sequence). The junction had 5 bases not matched to a gene; V was cut back by 2 bases and J by 6 bases. The CDR3 sequence: CASSLRGLVDTQYF. CDR3 coding DNA: TGTGCCAGCAGCTTAAGGGGGCTCGTGGATACGCAGTATTTT.

This clone was detected only a few times. The V and J genes are TRBV10-2 and TRBJ2-7; 14 nucleotides agree with TRBD2. Per germline, CDR1 WSHSY and CDR2 SAAADI. This CDR3 has 16 residues. Trimming cost V 7 bases and J 0 bases; bases outside gene matches: 5. The CDR3 sequence is CASTGLAGGSSYEQYF. The CDR3 DNA sequence: TGCGCCAGCACTGGACTAGCGGGGGGTAGCTCCTACGAGCAGTACTTC.

The V gene is TRBV7-9, the J gene TRBJ2-7; 13 bases align to TRBD2. The CDR3 length is 17 residues. Trimming cost V 5 bases and J 0 bases; bases outside gene matches: 7. Germline CDR1 is SEHNR and CDR2 is FQNEAQ (reference sequence). The CDR3 DNA is TGTGCCAGCAGCCCAAGGACTAGCGGGAGTTTCTCCTACGAGCAGTACTTC. Encoded protein: CASSPRTSGSFSYEQYF.